The rows below give T cell receptor beta chains drawn from one sample of a study of T cell responses to AZD1222 COVID-19 vaccine. Assay used: immunoSEQ multiplex PCR; TCRdb lists only in-frame clones, some missing. This table holds some 130,000 clones, about 93% found once. Source: peripheral blood, taken on day 0 of AZD1222 vaccination. Every receptor here comes from an adult in good health. Both conserved end residues are trimmed from each CDR3. Each record gives: V gene, CDR3 protein.

V gene: TRBV11-1; CDR3 protein: ASSRLGGASQF
V gene: TRBV4-1; CDR3 protein: ASSQDGEYGYT
V gene: TRBV6-5; CDR3 protein: ASSRGGTEAF
V gene: TRBV4-2; CDR3 protein: ASSLGEVSGNTIY
V gene: TRBV12-3/TRBV12-4; CDR3 protein: ASSFVPGELF
V gene: TRBV6-5; CDR3 protein: ALTGDTREAF
V gene: TRBV5-1; CDR3 protein: ASSWGTGGNTGELF
V gene: TRBV11-2; CDR3 protein: ASSLDSDRGYEQY
V gene: TRBV14; CDR3 protein: ASSQAGNTIY
V gene: TRBV19; CDR3 protein: ASSPQGGGYT
V gene: TRBV11-2; CDR3 protein: ASSPVMVQETQY
V gene: TRBV13; CDR3 protein: ASSGRYGQVLSEAF
V gene: TRBV5-6; CDR3 protein: ASSFARVLSNEPQH
V gene: TRBV4-2; CDR3 protein: ASSPSGALDTQY
V gene: TRBV16; CDR3 protein: ASSQSRGLNTEAF
V gene: TRBV12-5; CDR3 protein: ASGYRGGNEAF
V gene: TRBV7-9; CDR3 protein: ASSLALAGGTEAF
V gene: TRBV5-1; CDR3 protein: ASSSGTSSFREQY
V gene: TRBV7-8; CDR3 protein: ASSLAPRGGRGEPQH
V gene: TRBV9; CDR3 protein: ASSVSGGESTDTQY
V gene: TRBV7-9; CDR3 protein: ASSPQGGPGGYT
V gene: TRBV2; CDR3 protein: ASSNRQWGNQPQH